One sample yielded the 20 T cell receptor beta chains listed below, sequenced in a study of cytomegalovirus exposure and HLA in healthy donors. Vbeta (60) and Jbeta (13) primers were used in the PCR. Profiled with immunoSEQ multiplex PCR; TCRdb holds only in-frame clones, not every one. The repertoire holds 90,000 to 120,000 clones, with about 80% as singletons. Sequences were obtained from PBMCs. These receptors all stem from a woman between 18 and 30 years old in good health and CMV-seropositive.

The rearrangement links TRBV4-1 to TRBJ2-1, with TRBD1 matching 10 bases. After removal of 4 bases from V and 0 bases from J, the junction contained 6 bases not matched to a gene. This CDR3 has 17 amino acids. Germline values: CDR1 MGHRA, CDR2 YSYEKL. The CDR3 coding sequence is TGCGCCAGCAGCCGCGGGGACAGGGGAAGCTCCTACAATGAGCAGTTCTTC. Its protein product is CASSRGDRGSSYNEQFF.

The chain has TRBV18 and TRBJ1-2, with 8 bases matching TRBD1. The CDR3 covers 15 residues. Germline-derived CDR1 and CDR2 are KGHSH and LQKENI. Trimming removed 3 bases from V and 3 bases from J; junction bases left unmatched: 6. CDR3 loop: CASSPVGQGDYGYTF. The CDR3 nucleotides read TGTGCCAGCTCACCCGTAGGACAGGGCGACTATGGCTACACCTTC.

The chain recombines TRBV7-3 with TRBJ2-6; 9 bases agree with TRBD1. Looked up from germline, CDR1 is SGHTA and CDR2 is FQGTGA. This CDR3 is 17 amino acids long. V was clipped by 3 bases and J by 4 bases; unmatched bases: 7. The CDR3 loop is CASSLGTGMAGANVLTF. CDR3 DNA sequence: TGTGCCAGCAGCTTGGGGACAGGGATGGCAGGGGCCAACGTCCTGACTTTC. The full variable domain, with the rest looked up from reference TRBV7-3 and TRBJ2-6, is GAGVSQTPSNKVTEKGKYVELRCDPISGHTALYWYRQSLGQGPEFLIYFQGTGAADDSGLPNDRFFAVRPEGSVSTLKIQRTERGDSAVYLCASSLGTGMAGANVLTFGAGSRLTVL.

The genes are TRBV10-1 and TRBJ2-1; TRBD2 agrees at 9 bases. The junction had 10 bases not matched to a gene; V was cut back by 0 bases and J by 7 bases. The CDR3 loop spans 17 amino acids. Germline loops: CDR1 WNHNN, CDR2 SYGVQD (reference sequence). In DNA, the CDR3 is TGCGCCAGCAGTGAGTCGTTGCGGGAGGGCCTGGGAAATGAGCAGTTCTTC. This sequence encodes CASSESLREGLGNEQFF.

This chain joins TRBV15 and TRBJ2-1; 12 positions match TRBD2. V lost 5 bases to trimming and J lost 4 bases; unmatched junction nucleotides: 6. Germline lookup yields CDR1 LNHNV and CDR2 YYDKDF (reference sequence). There are 16 residues in the CDR3. CDR3 nucleotide sequence: TGTGCCACCAGCTCCTTGACTAGCGGGAGATACAATGAGCAGTTCTTC. Its translation is CATSSLTSGRYNEQFF. Supplemented by reference TRBV15 and TRBJ2-1, the full variable domain reads DAMVIQNPRYQVTQFGKPVTLSCSQTLNHNVMYWYQQKSSQAPKLLFHYYDKDFNNEADTPDNFQSRRPNTSFCFLDIRSPGLGDTAMYLCATSSLTSGRYNEQFFGPGTRLTVL.

The V call is TRBV5-4, the J call TRBJ2-7; 7 bases match TRBD2. V was clipped by 1 base and J by 0 bases; unmatched bases: 16. Looked up from germline, CDR1 is SGHNT and CDR2 is YYREEE (reference sequence). This CDR3 region has 19 residues. In DNA, the CDR3 is TGTGCCAGCAGCTTGAAATCGGGGTGGGGAGGGCCCAGCTCCTACGAGCAGTACTTC. Amino acids: CASSLKSGWGGPSSYEQYF.

The gene calls are TRBV11-2 and TRBJ1-1; 9 bases are a match to TRBD1. CDR1 SGHAT and CDR2 FQNNGV come from the germline V gene. With 6 bases clipped from V and 6 bases from J, the junction kept 8 bases outside the gene matches. The CDR3 runs 14 residues. The CDR3 loop is CASSLDRGNAEAFF. The DNA for the CDR3 is TGTGCCAGCAGTTTGGACAGGGGCAATGCTGAAGCTTTCTTT.

This clone was picked up a small number of times. V usage is TRBV5-1 and J usage is TRBJ1-1; D is ambiguous. With 0 bases removed from V and 4 bases from J, the gap between germline ends came to 13 bases. Germline-derived CDR1 and CDR2 are SGHRS and YFSETQ. This CDR3 has 15 amino acids. The CDR3 protein is CASSLAARVGTEAFF. The CDR3, as DNA: TGCGCCAGCAGCTTGGCCGCGAGGGTTGGCACTGAAGCTTTCTTT.

The V call is TRBV2, the J call TRBJ2-1, with TRBD2 matching over 7 bases. Germline CDR1 and CDR2: SNHLY and FYNNEI. Trimming removed 6 bases from V and 8 bases from J; junction bases left unmatched: 4. The CDR3 has 12 residues. CDR3 sequence (DNA): TGTGCCAGCAGGCGGGAGCAATATGAGCAGTTCTTC. It encodes CASRREQYEQFF.

This clone showed up just a few times. The J gene is TRBJ2-3, the V gene TRBV7-9, with no clear D. The CDR3 is 11 amino acids. V lost 6 bases, J lost 6 bases, and 7 bases lay in between. The V gene's germline CDR1 is SEHNR and CDR2 FQNEAQ (reference sequence). The CDR3 loop is CASREADTQYF. DNA of the CDR3: TGTGCCAGCAGAGAGGCGGATACGCAGTATTTT.

This sequence joins TRBV9 and TRBJ2-2; perhaps TRBD2 as D (5 bases). This CDR3 contains 18 residues. In germline, CDR1 is SGDLS, CDR2 YYNGEE. The V and J ends lost 0 bases and 1 base respectively, with 16 bases between them. CDR3 sequence reads: CASSVEGEVWENTGELFF. As DNA, the CDR3 is TGTGCCAGCAGCGTAGAGGGAGAGGTATGGGAGAACACCGGGGAGCTGTTTTTT.

The chain carries TRBV19 and TRBJ2-1, with 8 bases matching TRBD1. CDR1 is LNHDA, CDR2 SQIVND, per germline (reference sequence). There are 15 residues in the CDR3. V dropped 7 bases and J dropped 0; count of bases not matched to a gene: 5. The CDR3 coding sequence is TGTGCCAGTATCGCGACAGGGGACTCCTACAATGAGCAGTTCTTC. It specifies CASIATGDSYNEQFF. Together with reference TRBV19 and TRBJ2-1, the CDR3 gives the full variable domain: DGGITQSPKYLFRKEGQNVTLSCEQNLNHDAMYWYRQDPGQGLRLIYYSQIVNDFQKGDIAEGYSVSREKKESFPLTVTSAQKNPTAFYLCASIATGDSYNEQFFGPGTRLTVL.

V gene TRBV7-3 combines with J gene TRBJ1-1; D is ambiguous. The CDR3 is 13 amino acids. The germline V gene has CDR1 SGHTA and CDR2 FQGTGA. V was cut by 3 bases and J by 4 bases, with 9 bases left in between. In DNA, the CDR3 is TGTGCCAGCAGCTTGCTCGAGGGCACTGAAGCTTTCTTT. It encodes CASSLLEGTEAFF.

The genes are TRBV11-2 and TRBJ2-7; D not certain. Germline assignment: CDR1 SGHAT and CDR2 FQNNGV. The length of the CDR3 is 14 residues. V was trimmed by 1 base and J by 0 bases, leaving 7 bases between them. The CDR3 protein is CASSLGGDSYEQYF. CDR3 nucleotides: TGTGCCAGCAGCTTAGGTGGAGACTCCTACGAGCAGTACTTC.

V gene TRBV2 combines with J gene TRBJ2-1; 12 bases are a match to TRBD2. The V segment lost 8 bases and the J segment 4 bases; nucleotides outside the gene matches: 9. The CDR3 totals 16 residues. Germline CDR1 reads SNHLY; CDR2 reads FYNNEI. The CDR3 DNA is TGTGCCAGCGGGGGTTCCGGGACTAGCGGGTACAATGAGCAGTTCTTC. Encoded protein: CASGGSGTSGYNEQFF.

This CDR3 reads CASSEPGQGAAQYF. CDR3 coding DNA: TGTGCCAGCAGTGAACCGGGACAGGGCGCGGCCCAGTACTTC. The V call is TRBV25-1, the J call TRBJ2-5; TRBD1 aligns across 9 bases. Germline V gives CDR1 MGHDK, CDR2 SYGVNS. The junction had 7 bases not matched to a gene; V was cut back by 2 bases and J by 9 bases. This CDR3 spans 14 amino acids. Drawing the rest from reference TRBV25-1 and TRBJ2-5, the complete variable domain is EADIYQTPRYLVIGTGKKITLECSQTMGHDKMYWYQQDPGMELHLIHYSYGVNSTEKGDLSSESTVSRIRTEHFPLTLESARPSHTSQYLCASSEPGQGAAQYFGPGTRLLVL.

CDR3 loop: CASSVSYGYTF. In DNA, the CDR3 is TGTGCCAGCAGTGTTAGCTATGGCTACACCTTC. This chain joins TRBV2 and TRBJ1-2; D not resolved. The germline CDR1 and CDR2 sequences are SNHLY and FYNNEI. The ends were cut back, 4 bases at V and 4 bases at J, with 4 bases in the middle. CDR3 length equals 11 residues.

The CDR3 spells CASSYDQGDSYNEQFF. Written as DNA, the CDR3 is TGTGCCAGCAGTTACGACCAGGGCGATTCCTACAATGAGCAGTTCTTC. The chain is built from TRBV6-5 and TRBJ2-1; possibly TRBD1 for D (5 bases). V was pared by 2 bases and J by 1 base, with 12 bases between. The germline V gene encodes CDR1 MNHEY and CDR2 SVGAGI. The length of the CDR3 is 16 residues.

The V and J genes are TRBV4-1 and TRBJ2-7; 7 bases are shared with TRBD1. Germline V lookup: CDR1 MGHRA, CDR2 YSYEKL. The ends lost 1 base at V and 3 bases at J; junction bases unmatched: 3. The CDR3 is made up of 14 amino acids. The CDR3 nucleotides read TGCGCCAGCAGCCAAGGACAGGGAAACTACGAGCAGTACTTC. Translated, it gives CASSQGQGNYEQYF.

This chain joins TRBV5-1 and TRBJ1-6, with 9 bases aligning to TRBD1. Trimming removed 3 bases from V and 7 bases from J; junction bases left unmatched: 5. This CDR3 region has 15 residues. CDR1 and CDR2 (germline): SGHRS, YFSETQ. CDR3 bases: TGCGCCAGCAGCTCGCTGGGACAGGGCAATTCACCCCTCCACTTT. Its protein product is CASSSLGQGNSPLHF.